This TCR beta chain was observed in a study of cytomegalovirus exposure and HLA in healthy donors. General observations from the study: The authors listed around 150 TCR beta chains as cytomegalovirus-associated.

A word on this clone: Its target is not known.

The primer mix had 60 Vbeta and 13 Jbeta primers. Some clones are missing from TCRdb's copy, which holds only in-frame ones; the method was immunoSEQ multiplex PCR. The repertoire includes about 130,000 clones, about 74% of them detected once, and around 4% sits in the top ten. Germline trimming cut 5 bases from V and 10 bases from J; bases unmatched to any gene: 4. CDR1 is LNHNV and CDR2 is YYDKDF in the germline V gene (reference sequence). CDR3 length equals 12 residues. The sample consisted of PBMCs. The chain combines TRBV15 with TRBJ2-1; 8 positions match TRBD2. The origin of this receptor is a man aged 18 to 29 in good health and CMV-seropositive. CDR3 sequence (DNA): TGTGCCACCAGCCGCCCGGGAGGGGAGCAGTTCTTC. Its protein is CATSRPGGEQFF.